This TCR beta chain was captured by sequencing in a study of blood T cell repertoires in COVID-19. Study information: From T cells, B-cell-depleted T cells, or PBMCs came the material, which was cDNA or gDNA.

In the source study's methods: Amplification with reference gene primers provided the estimates of nucleated cell counts. The repertoire was sequenced with immunoSEQ multiplex PCR; TCRdb's copy has only in-frame clones and lacks some. The V and J calls and clone size were taken over from that table, and D and trimming were inferred from the DNA. The sample lists around 89,000 clones, approximately 88% occurring once. This clone has just a few counts. Germline V CDR1 and CDR2: SNHLY, FYNNEI. CDR3 size: 15 residues. The ends were cut back, 8 bases at V and 1 base at J, with 16 bases in the middle. Sequencing was carried out using peripheral blood. The source of this sequence is a man aged 55 to 70 with acute or convalescent COVID-19. The chain carries TRBV2 and TRBJ2-3; D call uncertain. CDR3 DNA sequence: TGTGCCAGCGTTGAAGATACGGTGGGCACAGATACGCAGTATTTT. Amino acid sequence: CASVEDTVGTDTQYF.